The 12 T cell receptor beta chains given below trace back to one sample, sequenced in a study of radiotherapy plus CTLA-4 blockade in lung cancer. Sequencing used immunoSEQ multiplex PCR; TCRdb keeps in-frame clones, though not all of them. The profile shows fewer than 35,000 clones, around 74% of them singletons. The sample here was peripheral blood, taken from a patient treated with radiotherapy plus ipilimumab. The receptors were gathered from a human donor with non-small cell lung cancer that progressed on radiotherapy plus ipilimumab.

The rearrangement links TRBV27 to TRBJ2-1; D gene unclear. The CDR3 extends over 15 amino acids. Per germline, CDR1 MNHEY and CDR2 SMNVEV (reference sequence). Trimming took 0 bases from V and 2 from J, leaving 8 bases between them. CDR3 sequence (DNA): TGTGCCAGCAGTTTATCTGCAAACCCCTACAATGAGCAGTTCTTC. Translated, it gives CASSLSANPYNEQFF.

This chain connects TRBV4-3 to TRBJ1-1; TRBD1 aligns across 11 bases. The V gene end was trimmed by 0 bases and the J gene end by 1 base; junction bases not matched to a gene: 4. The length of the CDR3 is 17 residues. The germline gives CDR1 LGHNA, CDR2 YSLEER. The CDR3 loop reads CASSQDGQGAWNTEAFF. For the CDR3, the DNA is TGCGCCAGCAGCCAAGATGGACAGGGGGCATGGAACACTGAAGCTTTCTTT.

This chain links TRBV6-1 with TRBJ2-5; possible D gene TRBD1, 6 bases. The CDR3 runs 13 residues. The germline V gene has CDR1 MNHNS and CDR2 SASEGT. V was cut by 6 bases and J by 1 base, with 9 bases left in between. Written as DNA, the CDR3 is TGTGCCAGCAGCGGGACATTCCAAGAGACCCAGTACTTC. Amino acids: CASSGTFQETQYF.

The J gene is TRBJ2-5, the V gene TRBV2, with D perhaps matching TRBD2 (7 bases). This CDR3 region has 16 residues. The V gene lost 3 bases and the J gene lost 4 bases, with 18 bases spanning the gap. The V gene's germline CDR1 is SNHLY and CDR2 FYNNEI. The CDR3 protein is CASSERGGAGGETQYF. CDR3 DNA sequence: TGTGCCAGCAGTGAGCGCGGGGGCGCCGGGGGAGAGACCCAGTACTTC. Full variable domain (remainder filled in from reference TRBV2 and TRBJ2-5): EPEVTQTPSHQVTQMGQEVILRCVPISNHLYFYWYRQILGQKVEFLVSFYNNEISEKSEIFDDQFSVERPDGSNFTLKIRSTKLEDSAMYFCASSERGGAGGETQYFGPGTRLLVL.

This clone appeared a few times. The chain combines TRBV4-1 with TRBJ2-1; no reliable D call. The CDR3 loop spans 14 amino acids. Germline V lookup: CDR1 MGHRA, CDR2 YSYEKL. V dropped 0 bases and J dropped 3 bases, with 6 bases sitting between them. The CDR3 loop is CASSQETGYNEQFF. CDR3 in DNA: TGCGCCAGCAGCCAAGAAACCGGCTACAATGAGCAGTTCTTC.

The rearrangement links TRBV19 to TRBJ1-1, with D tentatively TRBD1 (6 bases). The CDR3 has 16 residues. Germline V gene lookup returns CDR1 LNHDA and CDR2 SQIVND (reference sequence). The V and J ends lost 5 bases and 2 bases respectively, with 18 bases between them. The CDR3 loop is CASSGYSGGRNTEAFF. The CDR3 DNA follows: TGTGCCAGTAGTGGGTACTCTGGGGGCCGAAACACTGAAGCTTTCTTT.

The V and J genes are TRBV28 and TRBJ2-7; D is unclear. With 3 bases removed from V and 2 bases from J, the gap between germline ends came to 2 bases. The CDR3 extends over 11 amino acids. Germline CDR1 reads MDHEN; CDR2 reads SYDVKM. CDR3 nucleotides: TGTGCCAGCAGTTTCACCTACGAGCAGTACTTC. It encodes CASSFTYEQYF.

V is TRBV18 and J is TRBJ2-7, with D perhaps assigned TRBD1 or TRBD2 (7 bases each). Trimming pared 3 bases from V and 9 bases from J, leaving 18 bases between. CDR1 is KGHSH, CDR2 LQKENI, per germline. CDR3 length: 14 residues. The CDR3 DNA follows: TGTGCCAGCTCACCGGGACAGCGGGAAGCGTCGCAGTACTTC. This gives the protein CASSPGQREASQYF. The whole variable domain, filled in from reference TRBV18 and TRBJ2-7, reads NAGVMQNPRHLVRRRGQEARLRCSPMKGHSHVYWYRQLPEEGLKFMVYLQKENIIDESGMPKERFSAEFPKEGPSILRIQQVVRGDSAAYFCASSPGQREASQYFGPGTRLTVT.

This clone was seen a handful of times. This CDR3 is CASDTGGLGSSYNEQFF. The CDR3 coding sequence is TGCGCCAGCGACACGGGGGGCCTGGGTTCTTCCTACAATGAGCAGTTCTTC. The rearrangement uses TRBV4-1 and TRBJ2-1, with a possible D match to TRBD2 (7 bases). The V gene lost 8 bases and the J gene lost 1 base, with 21 bases spanning the gap. Germline lookup yields CDR1 MGHRA and CDR2 YSYEKL. CDR3 length: 17 residues.

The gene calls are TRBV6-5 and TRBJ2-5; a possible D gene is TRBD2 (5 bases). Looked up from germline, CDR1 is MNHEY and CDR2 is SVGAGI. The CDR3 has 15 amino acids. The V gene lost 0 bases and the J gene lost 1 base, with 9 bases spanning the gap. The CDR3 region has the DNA TGTGCCAGCAGTTACTCCGGACTTTCCCAAGAGACCCAGTACTTC. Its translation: CASSYSGLSQETQYF.

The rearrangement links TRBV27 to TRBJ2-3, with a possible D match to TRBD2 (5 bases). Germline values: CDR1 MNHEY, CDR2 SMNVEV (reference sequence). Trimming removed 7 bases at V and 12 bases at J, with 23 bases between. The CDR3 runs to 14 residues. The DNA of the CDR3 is TGTGCCAGCAAGGCCCCCGGGCGGGCCCCAAGCCAGTATTTT. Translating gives CASKAPGRAPSQYF.

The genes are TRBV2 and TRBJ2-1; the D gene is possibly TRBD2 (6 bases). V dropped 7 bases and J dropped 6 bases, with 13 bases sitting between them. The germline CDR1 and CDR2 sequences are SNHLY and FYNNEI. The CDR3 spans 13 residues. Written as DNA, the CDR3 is TGTGCCAGCACGGGGGAAATCGGCAATGAGCAGTTCTTC. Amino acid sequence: CASTGEIGNEQFF.